Listed here are 9 T cell receptor beta chains from one sample, sequenced in a study of siplizumab effects on memory and regulatory T cells. Coculturing at 37°C lasted 6 days for the mixed lymphocyte reaction cells. This table comes from immunoSEQ multiplex PCR, and its TCRdb copy is limited to in-frame clones, with some not included. The sample yields approximately 5,400 clones, 40% to 55% seen once. Antigen specificity for these receptors is unknown. Sequencing was carried out using CFSE-low (dividing) CD8+ T cells sorted from an allogeneic mixed lymphocyte reaction. These receptors were taken from a human donor in good health; the cells came from an allogeneic mixed lymphocyte reaction. Some clones in this sample may be carry-over from other donors' samples.

This clone was seen a handful of times. Other DNA sequences of this sample code for an identical CDR3. This chain connects TRBV6-4 to TRBJ1-1, with 8 positions matching TRBD1. With V trimmed by 0 bases and J by 2 bases, 2 bases remained unmatched. CDR3 length equals 15 residues. Germline loops: CDR1 MRHNA, CDR2 SNTAGT. The CDR3 nucleotides read TGTGCCAGCAGTGACTCAACAGGGGGTAACACTGAAGCTTTCTTT. Its protein product is CASSDSTGGNTEAFF.

This clone was found many times. The chain is built from TRBV6-5 and TRBJ2-1; D is unclear. Trimming cost V 6 bases and J 7 bases, with 10 bases left between them. CDR1 MNHEY and CDR2 SVGAGI come from the germline V gene. The CDR3 consists of 12 residues. Here the CDR3 DNA reads TGTGCCAGCAGCTCCGCCCGGAATGAGCAGTTCTTC. This codes for CASSSARNEQFF.

This clone has a handful of counts. The gene calls are TRBV6-6 and TRBJ2-2; either TRBD1 or TRBD2 may supply D (5 bases each). Germline V gene lookup returns CDR1 MNHNY and CDR2 SVGAGI (reference sequence). CDR3 size: 14 residues. The V end lost 5 bases, the J end lost 8 bases, and 15 bases lay between the germline ends. As DNA, the CDR3 is TGTGCCAGCAGTCCACTAGGGGTAGCGGGGGAGCTGTTTTTT. Protein: CASSPLGVAGELFF.

This clone was found a few times. The chain joins TRBV15 to TRBJ2-3; D is unresolved. Per the germline V gene, CDR1 is LNHNV and CDR2 is YYDKDF (reference sequence). V dropped 4 bases and J dropped 3 bases, with 5 bases sitting between them. The CDR3 runs 12 residues. In DNA form, the CDR3 reads TGTGCCACCAGCACCCTGACAGATACGCAGTATTTT. It translates to CATSTLTDTQYF.

The chain employs TRBV27 and TRBJ2-1; 8 bases fit TRBD1. The length of the CDR3 is 15 residues. Per germline, CDR1 MNHEY and CDR2 SMNVEV (reference sequence). V trimming: 3 bases; J trimming: 2 bases; junction bases outside the gene matches: 3. The CDR3 is CASSFQGAAYNEQFF. Here the CDR3 DNA reads TGTGCCAGCAGTTTTCAGGGGGCGGCCTACAATGAGCAGTTCTTC.

J is TRBJ2-7 and V is TRBV6-5; the D gene is possibly TRBD1 (5 bases). The CDR3 runs 14 residues. Germline loops: CDR1 MNHEY, CDR2 SVGAGI. Trimming left V 1 base short and J 5 bases short, with 12 bases between. The CDR3 DNA reads TGTGCCAGCAGTTACTTCAGGGAATCCAACGAGCAGTACTTC. This translates into CASSYFRESNEQYF.

The J gene is TRBJ2-7, the V gene TRBV27; the D call may be TRBD1 or TRBD2 (5 bases each). The germline V and J ends were trimmed by 5 bases and 4 bases, with 18 bases remaining between them. CDR3 length equals 15 residues. CDR1 MNHEY and CDR2 SMNVEV come from the germline V gene (reference sequence). The CDR3 nucleotides are TGTGCCAGCAGTCGGGGCGGCGGGTTGCGATACGAGCAGTACTTC. It codes for CASSRGGGLRYEQYF.

The table lists this clone with a few counts. V usage is TRBV29-1 and J usage is TRBJ2-2; a weak D match, TRBD1 (6 bases). The CDR3 length is 15 residues. The germline V gene has CDR1 SQVTM and CDR2 ANQGSEA. V was cut by 4 bases and J by 1 base, with 13 bases left in between. DNA of the CDR3: TGCAGCGTTGTGGGGGCGGACCAGAACACCGGGGAGCTGTTTTTT. It codes for CSVVGADQNTGELFF.

The chain employs TRBV5-6 and TRBJ2-3; D remains unclear. CDR1 is SGHDT, CDR2 YYEEEE, per germline. This CDR3 region has 12 residues. V was clipped by 5 bases and J by 2 bases, with 6 bases between them. The CDR3 coding sequence is TGTGCCAGCAGTTACTTCACAGATACGCAGTATTTT. This gives the protein CASSYFTDTQYF. Together with reference TRBV5-6 and TRBJ2-3, the CDR3 gives the full variable domain: DAGVTQSPTHLIKTRGQQVTLRCSPKSGHDTVSWYQQALGQGPQFIFQYYEEEERQRGNFPDRFSGHQFPNYSSELNVNALLLGDSALYLCASSYFTDTQYFGPGTRLTVL.